The clone carrying this T cell receptor beta chain was counted between two and nine times. The antigen is not known. The germline gene is not matched at one end of the junction; a read error may be the cause. The PCR was carried out with 60 Vbeta primers and 13 Jbeta primers. Measured with immunoSEQ multiplex PCR; TCRdb has only the in-frame clones, and not every one. The data hold 150,000 to 200,000 clones, with around 80% observed a single time. These data are taken from a study of cytomegalovirus exposure and HLA in healthy donors. Overall study: The 120 million or so unique TCR beta sequences, from roughly 180 million T cells, were found by an earlier analysis.

Whole-study results and caveats: The only immune exposure information that was available was CMV serostatus.

The CDR3 runs 13 residues. The germline V gene has CDR1 SEHNR and CDR2 FQNEAQ (reference sequence). The specimen was PBMCs. The rearrangement uses TRBV7-9 and TRBJ1-2, with TRBD1 as a possible D gene (5 bases). This TCR came from a male donor in good health and CMV-seropositive. This chain's CDR3 is CSSSLAREGGYTF. As DNA, the CDR3 is TGTTCCAGCAGCTTAGCCAGGGAGGGAGGCTACACCTTC.